The present T cell receptor beta chain was sequenced within a study of blood T cells in healthy people across ages. Points from the study as a whole: Diversity estimated from one million T cells was considered an underestimate.

The authors ran a second PCR of roughly 6 to 12 cycles using a sample-barcoded 5' primer and a J-beta primer mix. From the 5' RACE reads, TCRdb called clonotypes with MiXCR, one entry per CDR3 protein. This table holds 790,000 or so distinct CDR3 sequences, about 61% found once. In its sample, this clonotype was seen a few times. Its matching antigen is unknown. This CDR3 is 13 amino acids long. The germline CDR1 and CDR2 sequences are KGHDR and SFDVKD. Trimming cost V 8 bases and J 0 bases, with 8 bases left between them. The genes are TRBV24-1 and TRBJ2-3; D is perhaps TRBD1 or TRBD2 (5 bases each). The source material was blood. The source is a man aged 35-49 years in good health. CDR3 sequence: CATNGGSTDTQYF. For the CDR3, the DNA is TGTGCCACCAATGGGGGTAGCACAGATACGCAGTATTTT.